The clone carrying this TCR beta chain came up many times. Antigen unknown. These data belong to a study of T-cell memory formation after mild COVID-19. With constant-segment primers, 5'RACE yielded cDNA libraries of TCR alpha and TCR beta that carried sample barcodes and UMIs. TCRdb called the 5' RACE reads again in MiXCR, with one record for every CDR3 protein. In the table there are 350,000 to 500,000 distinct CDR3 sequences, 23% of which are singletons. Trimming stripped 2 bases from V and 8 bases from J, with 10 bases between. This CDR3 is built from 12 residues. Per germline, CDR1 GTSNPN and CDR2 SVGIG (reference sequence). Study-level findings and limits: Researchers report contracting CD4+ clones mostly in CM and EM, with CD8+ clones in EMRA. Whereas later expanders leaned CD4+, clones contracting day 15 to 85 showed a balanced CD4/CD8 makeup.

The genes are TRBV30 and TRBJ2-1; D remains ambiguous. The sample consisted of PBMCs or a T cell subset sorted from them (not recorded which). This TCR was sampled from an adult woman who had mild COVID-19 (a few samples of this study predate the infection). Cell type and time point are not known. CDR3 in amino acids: CAWSHGSYEQFF. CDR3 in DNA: TGTGCCTGGAGTCATGGATCTTATGAGCAGTTCTTC.